This T cell receptor (beta chain) was captured in a study of beta chain features in type 1 diabetes. The whole isolated RNA underwent reverse transcription, so sequencing captured expressed TCRB transcripts. Some 3.6 million reads per sample were averaged for naive, central memory and regulatory samples. Sequenced by immunoSEQ multiplex PCR; TCRdb stores in-frame clones only, minus some. This table holds 300,000 to 450,000 clones, around 20% found once. This TCR was sampled from a woman aged 18-35 years in good health. The sequencing input was naive CD4+ T cells from blood.

The CDR3 sequence: CAWSRTGLSSGANVLTF. CDR3 sequence (DNA): TGTGCCTGGTCTCGGACAGGGCTCTCCTCTGGGGCCAACGTCCTGACTTTC. The chain employs TRBV30 and TRBJ2-6; TRBD1 matches at 8 bases. The CDR3 runs 17 residues. Unmatched junction bases numbered 9, after V lost 5 bases and J lost 0 bases. In germline, CDR1 is GTSNPN, CDR2 SVGIG (reference sequence).